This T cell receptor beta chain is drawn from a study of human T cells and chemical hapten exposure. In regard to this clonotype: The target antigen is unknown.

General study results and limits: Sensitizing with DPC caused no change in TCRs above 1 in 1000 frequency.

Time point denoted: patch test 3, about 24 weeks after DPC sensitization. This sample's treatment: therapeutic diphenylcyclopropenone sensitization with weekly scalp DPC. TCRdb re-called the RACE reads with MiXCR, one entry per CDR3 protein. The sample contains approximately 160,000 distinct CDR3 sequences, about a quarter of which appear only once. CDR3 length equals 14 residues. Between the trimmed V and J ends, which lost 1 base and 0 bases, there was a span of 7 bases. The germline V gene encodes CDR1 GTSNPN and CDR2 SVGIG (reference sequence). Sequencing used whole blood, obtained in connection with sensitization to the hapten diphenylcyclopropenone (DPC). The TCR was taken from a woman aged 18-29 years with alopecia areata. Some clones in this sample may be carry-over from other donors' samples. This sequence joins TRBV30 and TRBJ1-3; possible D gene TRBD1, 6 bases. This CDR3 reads CAWSGQDSGNTIYF. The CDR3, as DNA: TGTGCCTGGAGTGGACAGGACTCTGGAAACACCATATATTTT.